This T cell receptor (beta chain) was recorded in a study of T-cell memory formation after mild COVID-19. TCRdb ran MiXCR on the 5' RACE reads and lists one entry per CDR3 protein. The repertoire holds about 400,000 distinct CDR3 sequences, with under 25% as singletons. The CDR3 loop spans 16 amino acids. Trimming removed 0 bases from V and 5 bases from J, with 16 bases in between. Germline V gene data show CDR1 as DFQATT and CDR2 as SNEGSKA (reference sequence). Study-wide findings and caveats: Within pre-infection memory, some responding clones were found, suggesting cross-reactive memory joined. Clones shrinking between day 15 and 85 showed a balanced CD4/CD8 split, and those that grew later tilted toward CD4+.

With respect to this clonotype: Its matching antigen is unknown.

The clonotype comes from an adult woman who had mild COVID-19 (a few samples of this study predate the infection). Cell type and time point are not known. Sequenced input: PBMCs or a T cell subset sorted from them (not recorded which). This sequence joins TRBV20-1 and TRBJ1-4; no clear D gene. The CDR3 region is CSARDSGLPFNEKLFF. The DNA for the CDR3 is TGCAGTGCTAGAGATTCTGGACTCCCTTTCAATGAAAAACTGTTTTTT.